This TCR beta chain was sequenced for a study of CD4 T cells in relation to SARS-CoV-2 and coronaviruses. Study details: Crossreactive spike epitopes shared across donors were mapped to their HLA restriction.

Before the COVID-19 pandemic, during about 2010-2018, CD4+ T cells were taken from unexposed donors. Trimming removed 2 bases at V and 0 bases at J, with 8 bases between. The CDR3 runs to 15 residues. Germline CDR1 LNHDA, CDR2 SQIVND (reference sequence). Profiling relied on immunoSEQ multiplex PCR, and the TCRdb table lists in-frame clones only, not all of them. The data show about 55,000 clones, with roughly 89% seen just once and roughly 1.5% held by the top ten. This rearrangement joins TRBV19 to TRBJ1-5; D not resolved. This sequence originates from a human donor in good health. Material: memory CD4+ T cells from PBMCs. The CDR3 nucleotides are TGTGCCAGTAGTATACATGAGTCTAGCAATCAGCCCCAGCATTTT. Its translation: CASSIHESSNQPQHF.